This T cell receptor (beta chain) was observed in a study of blood T cell repertoires in COVID-19. Study-wide context: PBMCs, B-cell-depleted T cells, or T cells were the source of the cDNA or gDNA that made up the material.

This clone showed up just a few times. In the source study's methods: Amplification of reference gene primers was used by the study to estimate nucleated cell counts. Here immunoSEQ multiplex PCR was the method, and the copy in TCRdb shows in-frame clones only, minus some. D and trimming come from the DNA, and the V and J calls and clone size come from that table. The sample consists of approximately 170,000 clones, about four fifths of them appearing once. The CDR3 consists of 17 residues. Germline V gene data show CDR1 as SGHRS and CDR2 as YFSETQ. J gave up 4 bases and V 6 bases, and 15 bases lay outside the gene matches. Enrolled through a virtual design, the participants were between roughly 18 and 90 years of age and came from under 30 US areas. In assigning cohorts, the study relied on participant-reported clinical history.

The TCR was taken from a woman aged 45-65 years in a cohort exposed to, infected with or recovered from COVID-19 (not recorded which). Specimen: PBMCs or T cells enriched from blood (not recorded which). The chain employs TRBV5-1 and TRBJ2-3, with 9 bases that match TRBD2. CDR3 coding DNA: TGCGCCAGCAACTTAGGCGGGAGGGCCGGCGGCGCAGATACGCAGTATTTT. Amino acids: CASNLGGRAGGADTQYF.